Sequencing of this T cell receptor (beta chain) was carried out in a study of human T cells and chemical hapten exposure. Separate cDNA molecules received unique molecular identifiers, which the library attached to them. Authors' data handling: Per sample, the median was around 100,000 TCRs, with values from roughly 25,000 to 750,000. TCRdb itself ran the RACE reads through MiXCR, one entry per CDR3 protein. It is TCRdb's table, rather than the study itself, that gives the V and J calls and clone size. The table records about 46,000 distinct CDR3 sequences, approximately 4.5% of them present only once. Study-level results: TCRs above 1 in 1000 frequency stayed constant with DPC sensitization.

Time point specified: healthy volunteer bleed at 2 weeks. Total RNA came from unfractionated whole blood. This clonotype was recorded at least ten times. Its cognate antigen is unknown. The material sequenced was whole blood. The sequence was collected from a female donor in good health. Some clones in this sample may be carry-over from other donors' samples.

The CDR3, as DNA: TGTGCCAGCGCGGACAGGGCGAACACTGAAGCTTTCTTT. It specifies CASADRANTEAFF. This rearrangement joins TRBV10-3 to TRBJ1-1, with 8 bases identical to TRBD1. CDR1 ENHRY and CDR2 SYGVKD come from the germline V gene. CDR3 length: 13 amino acids. J lost 1 base, V lost 10 bases, and 5 bases had no gene match.